The 9 T cell receptor beta chains below were found in one sample sequenced in a study of blood T cell repertoires in COVID-19 (dated by TCRdb to the early 2020s). Libraries were prepared through the immunoSEQ multiplex PCR assay. As stored in TCRdb, this immuneACCESS dataset retains in-frame rearrangements with V and J assigned. A fraction of the clones does not appear; measured against another copy, unresolved V genes explain less than half of the discrepancy, and the remainder lacks a known reason. In this sample the table shows roughly 150,000 clones, around 84% of which occur a single time. The ten most abundant clones make up approximately 7.3% of the sample. Sequencing used PBMCs or T cells enriched from blood (not recorded which). The receptor set was obtained from a man aged 50 to 60 who had recovered from COVID-19.

This rearrangement joins TRBV18 to TRBJ1-5; 8 positions match TRBD1. After removal of 5 bases from V and 1 base from J, the junction contained 7 bases not matched to a gene. The germline CDR1 and CDR2 sequences are KGHSH and LQKENI. This CDR3 has 16 amino acids. CDR3 DNA sequence: TGTGCCAGCTCAACCCTCCCAGGGGGCAGCAATCAGCCCCAGCATTTT. The encoded protein is CASSTLPGGSNQPQHF. Complete variable domain (other parts from reference TRBV18 and TRBJ1-5): NAGVMQNPRHLVRRRGQEARLRCSPMKGHSHVYWYRQLPEEGLKFMVYLQKENIIDESGMPKERFSAEFPKEGPSILRIQQVVRGDSAAYFCASSTLPGGSNQPQHFGDGTRLSIL.

The V and J genes are TRBV2 and TRBJ1-5; the match to TRBD1 covers 9 bases. V trimming: 4 bases; J trimming: 6 bases; junction bases outside the gene matches: 10. The CDR3 covers 16 residues. The germline V gene encodes CDR1 SNHLY and CDR2 FYNNEI. The CDR3 sequence: CASSVLARTGAQPQHF. CDR3 DNA: TGTGCCAGCAGTGTCTTGGCTCGGACAGGGGCTCAGCCCCAGCATTTT. The full variable domain, completed using reference TRBV2 and TRBJ1-5, is EPEVTQTPSHQVTQMGQEVILRCVPISNHLYFYWYRQILGQKVEFLVSFYNNEISEKSEIFDDQFSVERPDGSNFTLKIRSTKLEDSAMYFCASSVLARTGAQPQHFGDGTRLSIL.

Many counts were recorded for this clone. The chain has TRBV18 and TRBJ2-3; no firm D call. The CDR3 sequence is 18 residues long. Germline lookup yields CDR1 KGHSH and CDR2 LQKENI. V was cut by 0 bases and J by 0 bases, with 16 bases left in between. The CDR3 bases are TGTGCCAGCTCACCACCAATCAGCGTAAGATCTAGCACAGATACGCAGTATTTT. This gives the protein CASSPPISVRSSTDTQYF.

In its sample, this clone was seen a few times. The rearrangement uses TRBV19 and TRBJ2-3; 8 bases fit TRBD1. Losses at the gene ends were 8 bases for V and 2 bases for J; bases not matched to a gene: 9. This CDR3 contains 15 residues. Germline CDR1 is LNHDA and CDR2 is SQIVND (reference sequence). The CDR3 loop reads CASSKDRVLTDTQYF. CDR3 nucleotides: TGTGCCAGTTCGAAGGACAGGGTACTCACAGATACGCAGTATTTT.

Here the CDR3 DNA reads TGTGCCAGCAGTTACAGTAGGCAGGGGCTCAACACCGGGGAGCTGTTTTTT. It translates to CASSYSRQGLNTGELFF. This chain links TRBV6-2 or TRBV6-3 with TRBJ2-2, with D perhaps TRBD1 (6 bases). Trimming cost V 2 bases and J 2 bases, with 15 bases left between them. CDR3 size: 17 residues. Germline V lookup: CDR1 MNHEY, CDR2 SVGEGT.

As concerns this clone: This sample also contains other DNA sequences that code for the same CDR3. The chain couples TRBV4-1 to TRBJ2-1, with 8 bases fitting TRBD1. The V gene end was trimmed by 3 bases and the J gene end by 5 bases; junction bases not matched to a gene: 6. CDR1 MGHRA and CDR2 YSYEKL come from the germline V gene. The CDR3 sequence is 15 residues long. The CDR3 nucleotides read TGCGCCAGCAGCCAGGGACAGGTAGGAGACAATGAGCAGTTCTTC. Protein sequence: CASSQGQVGDNEQFF.

The V gene is TRBV5-1, the J gene TRBJ1-3, with no clear D. The V end was cut by 0 bases, the J end by 0 bases, with 7 bases between. CDR1 and CDR2 (germline): SGHRS, YFSETQ. The CDR3 totals 15 residues. In DNA, the CDR3 is TGCGCCAGCAGCTTGGACGGGGACTCTGGAAACACCATATATTTT. Translation gives CASSLDGDSGNTIYF.

The chain is built from TRBV5-4 and TRBJ2-2; 9 nucleotides match TRBD2. Per germline, CDR1 SGHNT and CDR2 YYREEE (reference sequence). This CDR3 comprises 16 residues. Trimming removed 0 bases from V and 6 bases from J; junction bases left unmatched: 6. The CDR3: CASSLAGGGAPGELFF. In DNA, the CDR3 is TGTGCCAGCAGCTTGGCCGGCGGGGGGGCCCCCGGGGAGCTGTTTTTT.

For this clone: An end of the junction does not agree with germline; a read error may underlie this. The rearrangement links TRBV13 to TRBJ2-7; D is possibly TRBD2 (5 bases). Germline V gene lookup returns CDR1 PRHDT and CDR2 FYEKMQ (reference sequence). The CDR3 spans 14 residues. The CDR3 protein is CASSLGWRPYEQYF. The CDR3 coding sequence is TGTGCCAGCAGTTTAGGCTGGAGGCCCTACGAGCAGTACTTC.